This T cell receptor (beta chain) was documented in a study of response to subunit inactivated influenza vaccine. TCRdb reprocessed the RT-PCR reads with MiXCR, giving one entry per CDR3 protein. The repertoire includes about 520,000 distinct CDR3 sequences, 25% of them detected once, and about 1.9% sits in the top ten. CDR1 and CDR2 from the germline V gene are LGHDT and YNNKEL (reference sequence). V was shortened by 3 bases and J by 5 bases, with 13 bases between the two germline ends. CDR3 length: 14 amino acids. Study outcomes and limitations: The authors put forward the suggestion that each seasonal influenza vaccination may bring in only a limited number of new T cells.

Notes on this clonotype: The antigen is undetermined.

The J gene is TRBJ2-5, the V gene TRBV3-1; D is perhaps TRBD1 (5 bases). The sequence was collected from a middle-aged man who received an inactivated influenza vaccine. The input for sequencing was CD4+ T cells sorted from PBMCs, taken 5 to 6 days after vaccination. CDR3 sequence reads: CASSQSRDWETQYF. DNA of the CDR3: TGTGCCAGCAGCCAGAGCAGGGATTGGGAGACCCAGTACTTC.